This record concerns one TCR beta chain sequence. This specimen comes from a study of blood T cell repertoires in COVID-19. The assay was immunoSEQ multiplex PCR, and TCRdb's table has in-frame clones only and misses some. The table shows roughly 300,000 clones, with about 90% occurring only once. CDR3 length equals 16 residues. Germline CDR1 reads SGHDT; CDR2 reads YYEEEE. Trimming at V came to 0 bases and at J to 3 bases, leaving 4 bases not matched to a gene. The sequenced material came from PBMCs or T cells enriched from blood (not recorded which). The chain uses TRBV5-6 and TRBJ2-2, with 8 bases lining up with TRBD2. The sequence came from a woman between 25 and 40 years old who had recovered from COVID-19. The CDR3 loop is CASSLAGGPDTGELFF. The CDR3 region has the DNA TGTGCCAGCAGCTTGGCGGGGGGGCCCGACACCGGGGAGCTGTTTTTT.